The TCR beta chain described here comes from a study of cytomegalovirus exposure and HLA in healthy donors (dated by TCRdb to about 2017). For context, the study as a whole: An earlier analysis of roughly 570 of the donors reported roughly 300 Gb of sequence data and about 120 million unique TCR beta sequences obtained from around 190 million T cells. Roughly 300 gigabases of sequencing data and 70 million to 85 million unique TCR sequences were included in an early release covering roughly 600 HLA-typed donors. Of the 398 genotyped donors, approximately 80% were placed in the genetic ancestry cluster associated with self-reported Caucasian donors. The study was designed to test whether signatures of past pathogen exposure could be identified by cataloging public T cell receptors. The study used immunosequencing to profile the T cell repertoires of under 700 subjects and linked those repertoires to cytomegalovirus serostatus. Along with the roughly 700-subject first cohort, a separate validation cohort of approximately 110 different subjects was used. The study combined high-throughput TCR immunosequencing, statistical association of individual TCRs with disease status, and machine learning to predict cytomegalovirus infection status. In a later analysis, previously published TCR beta repertoires from more than 500 donors were re-analyzed and high-resolution HLA genotyping was added so that TCR occurrence patterns could be studied. The later analysis used no new phenotypic data to find candidate immune exposures, relying instead on TCR beta sequences and their occurrence across donors. An earlier analysis of 587 of the donors applied high-throughput TCR beta sequencing to assess whether each TCR beta V gene segment acted as functional or pseudogenic. Donor age, sex, ethnicity and CMV serostatus were compiled alongside the repertoire data. A later genetic analysis used genome-wide SNP genotypes for about 60% of the 666 donors, treating that subset as a discovery cohort. Every repertoire in the discovery cohort had been generated on one and the same sequencing platform. Class I and class II HLA loci were covered by the typing at four-digit resolution. Typing coverage differed by locus: A, B, C, DRB1 and DQB1 were typed in about 629-640 donors, DQA1 in 500 to 550, DPA1 in 600 to 610, and DPB1 in approximately 450. Because of strong linkage in the cohort, roughly five DR-DQ haplotypes were treated as single units for association and clustering. Among 398 genotyped donors of the cohort, an average of around 240,000 unique TCR beta nucleotide sequences were sequenced per donor, approximately 20% of them non-productive.

This clone is regarded as medium-sized (0.01 to 0.1%). Its antigen remains unidentified. Base qualities were left out, and no much larger clone turns up one base away. The cohort comprised fewer than 750 healthy bone marrow donors. At the time of sampling, all cohort members were nominally healthy, though unrecorded immune exposures were likely present. The donor tested CMV seropositive and was one of the 289 seropositive cohort members. A peripheral blood sample was provided by each donor, and peripheral blood mononuclear cells were used for TCR beta sequencing. Genomic DNA extraction from the blood cell samples was performed with the Qiagen DNeasy Blood Extraction Kit. The germline V gene supplies CDR1 WSHSY and CDR2 SAAADI. After removal of 0 bases from V and 0 bases from J, the junction retains 2 bases not matched to a gene. Measured from the cysteine to the phenylalanine, the CDR3 is 16 residues long. The read is trimmed to its CDR3 DNA, 48 bases read in frame from base 1.

The paper's findings and limits, for the study overall: A further reported finding was that TCR beta sequences accurately predicted the HLA-A and HLA-B alleles for most subjects in the first cohort. For the cohort, immune exposure information was limited to CMV serostatus. In a later analysis, several top co-occurrence clusters were reported to appear linked to parvovirus B19, influenza, CMV and Epstein-Barr virus. HLA typing was unavailable for some donors at each locus, so association tests used only the typed subset. Because the 87-base-pair reads could not distinguish some IMGT-functional V segments, including TRBV6-2 and TRBV6-3, those segments were excluded. According to a later analysis, most CMV-associated TCR beta chains appeared to be HLA-restricted, and the HLA associations seemed to be driven largely by CMV exposure. When HLA alleles, especially DR and DQ, strongly co-occurred, attributing TCR associations to individual alleles was difficult. In vitro tests confirmed that three of the cytomegalovirus-associated TCR beta chains recognize cytomegalovirus antigens. The sequencing pipeline was judged likely to have produced a cluster of highly shared sequence variants as a technical artifact. Most TCR sequences were seen in very few donors, while some public TCRs were found in many individuals. Presence/absence analyses assumed roughly uniform sequencing depth across donors, an assumption that may not hold. According to the authors, the approach could potentially be generalized to other disease states and immunological phenotypes. The earlier analysis of fewer than 750 of the donors excluded approximately 17 rarely observed V segments, including chromosome 9 orphons, because counts were too low. Compared with the approximately 710-donor mean, donors in an Asian-associated ancestry cluster had fewer N-insertions in productive TCRs, according to a later genetic analysis. In a later analysis, about 16,000 TCR beta sequences were associated with specific HLA alleles at a false discovery rate of 0.05. In both the original and validation cohorts, the classifier was reported to diagnose cytomegalovirus status with high specificity and sensitivity. Correlated functional status among segregating V segments might be attributable to linkage disequilibrium, but an unknown experimental factor could not be ruled out. In an earlier analysis of approximately 590 of the donors, most TCR beta V segments were observed in productive rearrangements about 90% or about 30% of the time, broadly matching IMGT annotations. Only TCR beta chains were sequenced in this cohort, and the absence of alpha or paired-chain data limited detectable features. Compared with equally common non-associated chains, HLA-associated TCR beta chains in a later analysis were more clonally expanded and had lower generation probabilities. A total of about 150 TCR beta chains were listed by the study as associated with cytomegalovirus. An association between a missense DCLRE1C variant and V-gene and J-gene trimming of TCR beta chains was found in a later genetic analysis and replicated in an independent cohort. In a later analysis, TCR association rates were found to vary across HLA loci, with the most associated TCRs seen for DRB1 alleles and the fewest for HLA-C alleles.

Library preparation was by the immunoSEQ multiplex PCR assay. For the multiplex PCR, a mixture combining 60 forward primers for TCR Vbeta segments and 13 reverse primers for TCR Jbeta segments was used. A multiplex PCR assay on genomic DNA amplified the CDR3 region of rearranged TCR beta genes. Amplified TCR beta libraries were sequenced as 87-base-pair reads on the Illumina HiSeq System. The paper's data handling went like this. In a later analysis, some 80 million unique TCR beta chains were counted across the 690 or so repertoires, and roughly 11 million of these chains were shared by at least two donors. A nearest-neighbor algorithm error-corrected the raw reads and collapsed the reads into unique sequences, merging closely related sequences to remove PCR and sequencing errors. Alignment of CDR3 sequences to IMGT reference sequences was used to assign V, D and J gene segments. For a sequence to be retained, at least a six-nucleotide match to both a V gene segment and a J gene segment was required. A rearrangement counted as productive if the CDR3 had no stop codons and remained in frame with V and J, and every other rearrangement counted as non-productive. CDR3 was defined according to IMGT convention as the region running from the second conserved V-encoded cysteine to the conserved J-encoded phenylalanine. In an earlier analysis of around 640 of the donors, sequences lacking an unambiguous match to a single V gene segment were excluded. An earlier analysis of under 750 of the donors called V segments functional above 56.7% productive rearrangements and segregating when the between-donor standard deviation exceeded 5%. A statistical classification framework was built for diagnosing cytomegalovirus status from the catalog of TCR beta chain sequences. A later analysis assigned V and J genes by comparing TCR nucleotide sequences with IMGT/GENE-DB human TR gene sequences. A later analysis assigned CDR3 sequences and most-parsimonious VDJ recombination scenarios with the TCRdist pipeline. In a later analysis, each TCR beta chain was defined by its CDR3 amino acid sequence together with its V-gene family, and reads lacking a unique V-gene family were excluded. To address suspected cross-contamination and a sequencing artifact, a later analysis removed a few hundred highly shared, low-generation-probability nucleotide sequences. In a later analysis, a clonal expansion index was calculated for each public chain from normalized within-repertoire ranks of inferred template counts. A later analysis computed generation probabilities with a VDJ recombination model fitted to out-of-frame rearrangements, and checked the results against IGoR. Hypergeometric tests were used in a later analysis to score TCR-TCR, TCR-HLA and TCR-CMV co-occurrence, with a repertoire-size bias correction applied to the TCR pairs. In a later analysis, false discovery rates were estimated by permuting HLA or CMV assignments 20 times. In a later analysis, co-occurring TCRs were grouped using DBSCAN, with TCRdist sequence similarity added in when clustering inside HLA-allele-positive subsets. Repertoires with fewer than 30,000 or more than 120,000 public chains, plus five repertoires with anomalous nucleotide sharing, were excluded from co-occurrence clustering. As stored in TCRdb, this immuneACCESS dataset retains in-frame rearrangements with V and J assigned. A fraction of the clones does not appear; measured against another copy, unresolved V genes explain less than half of the discrepancy, and the remainder lacks a known reason. The V and J calls and clone size come from that table; D and trimming were worked out from the DNA. The sample yields more than 25,000 clones; 62% were counted once. The ten largest clones add up to roughly two fifths of the sample.

This receptor was identified in a male donor in good health and CMV-seropositive. The sequence links TRBV10-2 to TRBJ2-4; a stretch of 7 junction bases matches TRBD2. The sequenced material came from PBMCs. The DNA sequence is TGCGCCAGCAGTGAGTCCCCGGGGGGAGCCAAAAACATTCAGTACTTC. Translation gives CASSESPGGAKNIQYF.